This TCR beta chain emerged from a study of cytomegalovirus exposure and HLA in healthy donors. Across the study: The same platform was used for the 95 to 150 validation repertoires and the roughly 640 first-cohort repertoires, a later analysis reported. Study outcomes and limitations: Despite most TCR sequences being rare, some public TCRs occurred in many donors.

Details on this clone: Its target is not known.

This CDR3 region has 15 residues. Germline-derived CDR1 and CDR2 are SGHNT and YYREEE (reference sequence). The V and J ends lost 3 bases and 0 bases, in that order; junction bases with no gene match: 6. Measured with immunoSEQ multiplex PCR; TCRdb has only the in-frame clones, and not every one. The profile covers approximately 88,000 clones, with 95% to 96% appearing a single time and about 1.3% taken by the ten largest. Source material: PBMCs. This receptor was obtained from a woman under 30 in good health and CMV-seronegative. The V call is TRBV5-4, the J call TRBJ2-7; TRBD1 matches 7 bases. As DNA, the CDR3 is TGTGCCAGCAGCTGGCCGGGACAGCACTCCTACGAGCAGTACTTC. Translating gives CASSWPGQHSYEQYF. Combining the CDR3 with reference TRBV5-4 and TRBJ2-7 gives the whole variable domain ETGVTQSPTHLIKTRGQQVTLRCSSQSGHNTVSWYQQALGQGPQFIFQYYREEENGRGNFPPRFSGLQFPNYSSELNVNALELDDSALYLCASSWPGQHSYEQYFGPGTRLTVT.